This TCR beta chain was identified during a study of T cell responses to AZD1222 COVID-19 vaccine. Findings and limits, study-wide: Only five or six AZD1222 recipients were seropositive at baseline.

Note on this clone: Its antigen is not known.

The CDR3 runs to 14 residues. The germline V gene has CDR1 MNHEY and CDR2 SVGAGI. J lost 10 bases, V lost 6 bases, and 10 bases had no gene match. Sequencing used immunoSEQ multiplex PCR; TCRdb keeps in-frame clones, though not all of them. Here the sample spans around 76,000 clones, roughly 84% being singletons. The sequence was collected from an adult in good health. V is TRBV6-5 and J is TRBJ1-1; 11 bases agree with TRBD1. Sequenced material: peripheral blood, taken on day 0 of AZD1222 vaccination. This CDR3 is CASRSGQGGMGAFF. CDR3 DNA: TGTGCCAGCAGGTCGGGACAGGGGGGAATGGGAGCTTTCTTT.